This TCR beta chain is drawn from a study of T cell responses to AZD1222 COVID-19 vaccine. Generated by immunoSEQ multiplex PCR, the TCRdb table keeps only in-frame clones and is missing some. This sample has approximately 150,000 clones; 85% to 90% occur once, and the top ten carry roughly 4%. Turning to this clone: Its target is unknown.

Regarding the study as a whole: Across spike, vaccine-associated CD4 TCRs were found, dominant at 160-218 and 743-854. Increased Spike-specific TCR breadth and depth were observed after two AZD1222 doses.

The length of the CDR3 is 16 residues. In germline, CDR1 is MDHEN, CDR2 SYDVKM. With V trimmed by 4 bases and J by 5 bases, 9 bases remained unmatched. The sequence derives from an adult who received the MenACWY meningococcal vaccine as a control. This sequence joins TRBV28 and TRBJ1-1; 11 bases match TRBD1. The material sequenced was peripheral blood, taken 28 days after the second dose of the MenACWY control vaccine. CDR3 sequence (DNA): TGTGCCAGCAGTTATTCCGGGACAGGGGGAGTGACTGAAGCTTTCTTT. It codes for CASSYSGTGGVTEAFF.